This T cell receptor beta chain was identified during a study of shared clonotypes between healthy human individuals. About the research overall: The people who gave samples were a couple of women and a few men aged 18 to 49. Study results and limitations: The small donor group covered limited genetic and exposure diversity.

As for this clone: Its antigen remains unknown.

The CDR3 length is 10 residues. From germline, CDR1 is DFQATT and CDR2 SNEGSKA (reference sequence). Between the trimmed V and J ends, which lost 1 base and 10 bases, there was a span of 5 bases. The unsorted samples had some 90 million PBMCs used for genomic DNA. Unsorted PBMC DNA underwent sequencing on ten immunoSEQ deep assay plates. Produced via immunoSEQ multiplex PCR; TCRdb's table is partial and in-frame only. The sample lists hundreds of thousands of clones, 70% to 80% occurring once. The sequence was obtained from a middle-aged woman in good health. Some clones in this sample may be carry-over from other donors' samples. Sequencing used PBMCs. The chain carries TRBV20-1 and TRBJ2-1, with D uncertain. CDR3 in amino acids: CSARAVEQFF. The CDR3 DNA sequence: TGCAGTGCTAGAGCAGTGGAGCAGTTCTTC.